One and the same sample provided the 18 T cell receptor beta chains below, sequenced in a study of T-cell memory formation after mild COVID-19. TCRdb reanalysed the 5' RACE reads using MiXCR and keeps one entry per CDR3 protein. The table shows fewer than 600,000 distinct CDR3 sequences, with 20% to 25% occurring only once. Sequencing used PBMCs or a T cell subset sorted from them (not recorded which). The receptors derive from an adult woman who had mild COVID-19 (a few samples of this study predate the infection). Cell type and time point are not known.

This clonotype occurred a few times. CDR3 nucleotides: TGCAGCGTTGTCAGCGGGACAGGGAACACTGAAGCTTTCTTT. Translated, it gives CSVVSGTGNTEAFF. This chain joins TRBV29-1 and TRBJ1-1; 8 nucleotides agree with TRBD1. V lost 4 bases, J lost 1 base, and 5 bases stayed unmatched. The CDR3 has 14 residues. CDR1 is SQVTM, CDR2 ANQGSEA, per germline.

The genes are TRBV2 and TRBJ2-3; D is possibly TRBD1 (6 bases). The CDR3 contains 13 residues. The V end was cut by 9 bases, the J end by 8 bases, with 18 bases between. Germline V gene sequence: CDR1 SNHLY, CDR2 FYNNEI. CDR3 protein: CARAFPGAGTQYF. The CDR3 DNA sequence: TGTGCCAGAGCTTTTCCAGGGGCCGGTACGCAGTATTTT.

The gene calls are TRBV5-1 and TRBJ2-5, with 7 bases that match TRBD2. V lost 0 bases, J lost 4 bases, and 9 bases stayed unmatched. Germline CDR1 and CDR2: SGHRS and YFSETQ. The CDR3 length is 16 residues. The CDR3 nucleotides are TGCGCCAGCAGCTTGGACCCGGGAGGAGCGTCAGAGACCCAGTACTTC. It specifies CASSLDPGGASETQYF.

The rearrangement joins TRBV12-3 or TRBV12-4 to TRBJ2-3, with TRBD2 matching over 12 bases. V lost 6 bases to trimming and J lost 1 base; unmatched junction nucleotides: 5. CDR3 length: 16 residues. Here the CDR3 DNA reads TGTGCCAGCAGCCCTAGCGGGGGGGCCCGCACAGATACGCAGTATTTT. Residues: CASSPSGGARTDTQYF.

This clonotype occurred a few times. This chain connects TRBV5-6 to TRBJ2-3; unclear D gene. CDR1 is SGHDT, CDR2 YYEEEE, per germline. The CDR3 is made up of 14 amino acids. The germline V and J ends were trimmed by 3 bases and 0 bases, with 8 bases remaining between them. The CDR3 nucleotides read TGTGCCAGCAGCTCGCCTCTTAGCACAGATACGCAGTATTTT. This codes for CASSSPLSTDTQYF.

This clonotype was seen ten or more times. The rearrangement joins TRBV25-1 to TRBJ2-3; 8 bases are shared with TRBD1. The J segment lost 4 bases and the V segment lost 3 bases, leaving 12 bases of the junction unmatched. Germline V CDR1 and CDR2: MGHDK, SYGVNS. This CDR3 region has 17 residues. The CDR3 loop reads CASSDPTGGISADTQYF. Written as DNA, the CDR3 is TGTGCCAGCAGTGATCCCACAGGGGGAATAAGCGCAGATACGCAGTATTTT.

The CDR3 DNA reads as TGTGCCAGCAGCTCCCTCCGGGGATTATACGAGCAGTACTTC. It yields the protein CASSSLRGLYEQYF. The chain has TRBV11-2 and TRBJ2-7; a weak D match, TRBD2 (5 bases). CDR1 and CDR2 (germline): SGHAT, FQNNGV. The germline V and J ends were trimmed by 4 bases and 4 bases, with 14 bases remaining between them. The CDR3 extends over 14 amino acids. Drawing the rest from reference TRBV11-2 and TRBJ2-7, the complete variable domain is EAGVAQSPRYKIIEKRQSVAFWCNPISGHATLYWYQQILGQGPKLLIQFQNNGVVDDSQLPKDRFSAERLKGVDSTLKIQPAKLEDSAVYLCASSSLRGLYEQYFGPGTRLTVT.

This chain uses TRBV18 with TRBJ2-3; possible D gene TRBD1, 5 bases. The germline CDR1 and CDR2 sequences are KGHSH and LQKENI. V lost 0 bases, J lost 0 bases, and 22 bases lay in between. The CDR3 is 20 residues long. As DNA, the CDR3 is TGTGCCAGCTCACCACCGTGGCTTAGGGGCTCTAAACTTAGCACAGATACGCAGTATTTT. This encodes CASSPPWLRGSKLSTDTQYF. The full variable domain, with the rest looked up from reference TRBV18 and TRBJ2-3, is NAGVMQNPRHLVRRRGQEARLRCSPMKGHSHVYWYRQLPEEGLKFMVYLQKENIIDESGMPKERFSAEFPKEGPSILRIQQVVRGDSAAYFCASSPPWLRGSKLSTDTQYFGPGTRLTVL.

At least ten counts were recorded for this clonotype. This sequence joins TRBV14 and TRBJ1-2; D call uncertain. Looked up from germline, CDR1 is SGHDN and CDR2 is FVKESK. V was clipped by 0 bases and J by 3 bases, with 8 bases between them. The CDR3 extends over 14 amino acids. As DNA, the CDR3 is TGTGCCAGCAGCCAAGATTGGGGTGACTATGGCTACACCTTC. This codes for CASSQDWGDYGYTF.

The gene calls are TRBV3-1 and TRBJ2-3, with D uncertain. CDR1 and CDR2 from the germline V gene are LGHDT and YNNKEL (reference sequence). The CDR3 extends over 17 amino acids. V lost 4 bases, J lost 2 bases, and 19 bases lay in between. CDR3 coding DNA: TGTGCCAGCAGCCCCCCCGCAGTGGAAAGAGACACAGATACGCAGTATTTT. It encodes CASSPPAVERDTDTQYF.

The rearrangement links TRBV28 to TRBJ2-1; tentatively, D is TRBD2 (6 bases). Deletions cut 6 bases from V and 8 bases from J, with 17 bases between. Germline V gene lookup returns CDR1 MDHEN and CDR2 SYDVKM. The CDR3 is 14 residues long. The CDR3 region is CASRYSGSHYEQFF. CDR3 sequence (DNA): TGTGCCAGCAGGTACAGCGGGTCTCACTATGAGCAGTTCTTC. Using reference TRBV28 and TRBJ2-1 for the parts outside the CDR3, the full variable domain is DVKVTQSSRYLVKRTGEKVFLECVQDMDHENMFWYRQDPGLGLRLIYFSYDVKMKEKGDIPEGYSVSREKKERFSLILESASTNQTSMYLCASRYSGSHYEQFFGPGTRLTVL.

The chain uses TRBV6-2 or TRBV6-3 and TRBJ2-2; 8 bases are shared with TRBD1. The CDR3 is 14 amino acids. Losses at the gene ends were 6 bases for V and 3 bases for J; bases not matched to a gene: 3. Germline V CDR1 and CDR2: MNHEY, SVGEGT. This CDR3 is CASRQQGDTGELFF. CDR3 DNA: TGTGCCAGCAGACAACAGGGGGACACCGGGGAGCTGTTTTTT.

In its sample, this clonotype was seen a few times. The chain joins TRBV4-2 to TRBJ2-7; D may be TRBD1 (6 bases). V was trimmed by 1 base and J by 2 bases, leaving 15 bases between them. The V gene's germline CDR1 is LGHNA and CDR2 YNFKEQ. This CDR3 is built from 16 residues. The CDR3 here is CASSQVGAGQAYEQYF. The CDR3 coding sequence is TGTGCCAGCAGCCAAGTGGGGGCGGGCCAGGCCTACGAGCAGTACTTC.

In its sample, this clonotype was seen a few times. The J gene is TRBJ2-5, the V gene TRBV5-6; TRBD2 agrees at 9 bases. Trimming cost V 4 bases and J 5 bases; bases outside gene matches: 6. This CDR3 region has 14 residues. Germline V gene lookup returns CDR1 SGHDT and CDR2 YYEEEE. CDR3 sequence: CASSAGTSQETQYF. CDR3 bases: TGTGCCAGCAGCGCCGGGACTAGCCAGGAGACCCAGTACTTC.

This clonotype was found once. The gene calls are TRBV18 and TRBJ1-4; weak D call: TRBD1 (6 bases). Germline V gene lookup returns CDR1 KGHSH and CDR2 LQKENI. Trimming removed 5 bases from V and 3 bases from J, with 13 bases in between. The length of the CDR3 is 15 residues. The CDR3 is CASSTEEGANEKLFF. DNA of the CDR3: TGTGCCAGCTCAACAGAGGAGGGGGCTAATGAAAAACTGTTTTTT. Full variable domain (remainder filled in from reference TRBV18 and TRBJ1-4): NAGVMQNPRHLVRRRGQEARLRCSPMKGHSHVYWYRQLPEEGLKFMVYLQKENIIDESGMPKERFSAEFPKEGPSILRIQQVVRGDSAAYFCASSTEEGANEKLFFGSGTQLSVL.

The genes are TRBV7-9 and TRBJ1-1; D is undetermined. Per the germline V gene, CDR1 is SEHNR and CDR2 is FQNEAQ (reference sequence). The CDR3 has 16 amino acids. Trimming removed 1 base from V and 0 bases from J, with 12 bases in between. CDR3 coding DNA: TGTGCCAGCAGCTTAGGCGGACGGGTTATGAACACTGAAGCTTTCTTT. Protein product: CASSLGGRVMNTEAFF.

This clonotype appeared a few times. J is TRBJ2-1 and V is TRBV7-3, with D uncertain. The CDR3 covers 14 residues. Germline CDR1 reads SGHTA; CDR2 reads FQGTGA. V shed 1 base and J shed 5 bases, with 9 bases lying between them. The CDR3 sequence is CASSLNLGDNEQFF. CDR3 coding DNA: TGTGCCAGCAGCTTAAACCTTGGAGACAATGAGCAGTTCTTC.

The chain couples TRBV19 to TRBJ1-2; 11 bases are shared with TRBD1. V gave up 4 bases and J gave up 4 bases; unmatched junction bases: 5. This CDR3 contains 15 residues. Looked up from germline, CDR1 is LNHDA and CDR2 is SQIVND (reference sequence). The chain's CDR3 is CASSRWTGGSYGYTF. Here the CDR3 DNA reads TGTGCCAGTAGTAGATGGACAGGGGGCTCCTATGGCTACACCTTC.